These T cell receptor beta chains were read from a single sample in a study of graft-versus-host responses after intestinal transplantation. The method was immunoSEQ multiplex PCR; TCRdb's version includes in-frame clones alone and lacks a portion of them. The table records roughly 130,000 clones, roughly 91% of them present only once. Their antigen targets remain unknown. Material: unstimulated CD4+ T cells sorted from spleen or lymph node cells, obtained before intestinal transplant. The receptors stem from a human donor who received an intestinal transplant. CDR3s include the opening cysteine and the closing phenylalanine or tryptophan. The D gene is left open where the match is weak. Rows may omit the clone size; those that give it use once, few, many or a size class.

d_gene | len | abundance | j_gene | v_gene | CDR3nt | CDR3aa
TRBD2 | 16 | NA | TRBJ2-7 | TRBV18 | TGTGCCAGCTCACCACGCACTAGCGGGGGATTCTACGAGCAGTACTTC | CASSPRTSGGFYEQYF
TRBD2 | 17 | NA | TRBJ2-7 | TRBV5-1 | TGCGCCAGCAGACAGGGACTAGCGGGAGTCGGCTCCTACGAGCAGTACTTC | CASRQGLAGVGSYEQYF
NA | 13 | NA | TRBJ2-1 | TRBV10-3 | TGTGCCATCAGTGAGTCAACGGGTAATGAGCAGTTCTTC | CAISESTGNEQFF
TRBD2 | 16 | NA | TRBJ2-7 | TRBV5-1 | TGCGCCAGCAGCATGAAGACTAGCAGAAGCTCCTACGAGCAGTACTTC | CASSMKTSRSSYEQYF
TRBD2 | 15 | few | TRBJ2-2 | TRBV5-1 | TGCGCCAGCAGCTTGGTTTCGGGGGGCACCGGGGAGCTGTTTTTT | CASSLVSGGTGELFF
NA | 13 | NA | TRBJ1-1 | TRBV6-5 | TGTGCCAGCACCACACTCCAGGGCCTGAAAGCTTTCTTT | CASTTLQGLKAFF
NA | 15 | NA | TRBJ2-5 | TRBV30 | TGTGCCTGGAGTGTCTTAGGCACCCGCCAAGAGACCCAGTACTTC | CAWSVLGTRQETQYF
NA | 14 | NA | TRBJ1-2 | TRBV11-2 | TGTGCCAGCAACTATTCTCCTTCCAACTATGGCTACACCTTC | CASNYSPSNYGYTF
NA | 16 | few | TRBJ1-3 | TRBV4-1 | TGCGCCAGCAGCCAACCCGTCCGGGGCTCTGGAAACACCATATATTTT | CASSQPVRGSGNTIYF
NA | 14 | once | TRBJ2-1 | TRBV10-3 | TGTGCCACCCAGGGGGCGTCGGGAGGCCTTGAGCAGTTCTTC | CATQGASGGLEQFF
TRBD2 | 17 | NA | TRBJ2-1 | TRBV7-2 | TGTGCCAGCAGCACCCGGACTAGCGGGAAGAATGGCGATGAGCAGTTCTTC | CASSTRTSGKNGDEQFF
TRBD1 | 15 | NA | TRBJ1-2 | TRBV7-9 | TGTGCCAGCAGCCAGAAGGGACAGGGGGAGGGTGGCTACACCTTC | CASSQKGQGEGGYTF
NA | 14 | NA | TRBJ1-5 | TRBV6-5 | TGTGCCAGCAGTGATGGCTATAGCAATCAGCCCCAGCATTTT | CASSDGYSNQPQHF
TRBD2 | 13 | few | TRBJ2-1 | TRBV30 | TGTGCCTGGAGAGGACTAGCCTACAATGAGCAGTTCTTC | CAWRGLAYNEQFF
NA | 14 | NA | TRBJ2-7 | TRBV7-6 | TGTGCCAGCAGCTTAGGGCGCGGGGCCTACGAGCAGTACTTC | CASSLGRGAYEQYF
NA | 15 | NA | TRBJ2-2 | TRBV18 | TGTGCCAGCTCACCTACGGGACAGAACACCGGGGAGCTGTTTTTT | CASSPTGQNTGELFF
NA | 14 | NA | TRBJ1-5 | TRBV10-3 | TGTGCCATCAGCCCGGGACGGGACAATCAGCCCCAGCATTTT | CAISPGRDNQPQHF
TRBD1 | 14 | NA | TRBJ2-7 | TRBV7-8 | TGTGCCAGCAGCTTGAAAAGGGGGCCATACGAGCAGTACTTC | CASSLKRGPYEQYF
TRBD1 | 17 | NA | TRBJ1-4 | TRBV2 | TGTGCCACGACGCAGGACAGGCCAGTTGCAACTAATGAAAAACTGTTTTTT | CATTQDRPVATNEKLFF